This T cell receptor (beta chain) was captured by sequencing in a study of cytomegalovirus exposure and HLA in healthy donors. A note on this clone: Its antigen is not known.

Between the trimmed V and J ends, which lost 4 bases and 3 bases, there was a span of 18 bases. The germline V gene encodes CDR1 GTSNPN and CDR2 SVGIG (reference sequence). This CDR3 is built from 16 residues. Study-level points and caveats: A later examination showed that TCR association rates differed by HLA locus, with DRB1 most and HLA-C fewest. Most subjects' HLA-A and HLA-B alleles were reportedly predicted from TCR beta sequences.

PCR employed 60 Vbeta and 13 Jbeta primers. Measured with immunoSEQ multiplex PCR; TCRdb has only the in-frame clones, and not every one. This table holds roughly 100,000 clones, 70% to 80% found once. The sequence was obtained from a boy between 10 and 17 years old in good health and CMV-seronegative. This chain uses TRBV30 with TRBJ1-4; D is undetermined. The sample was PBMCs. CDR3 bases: TGTGCCTGGACCACAAGACTGTTTGCGGCTAATGAAAAACTGTTTTTT. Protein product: CAWTTRLFAANEKLFF.